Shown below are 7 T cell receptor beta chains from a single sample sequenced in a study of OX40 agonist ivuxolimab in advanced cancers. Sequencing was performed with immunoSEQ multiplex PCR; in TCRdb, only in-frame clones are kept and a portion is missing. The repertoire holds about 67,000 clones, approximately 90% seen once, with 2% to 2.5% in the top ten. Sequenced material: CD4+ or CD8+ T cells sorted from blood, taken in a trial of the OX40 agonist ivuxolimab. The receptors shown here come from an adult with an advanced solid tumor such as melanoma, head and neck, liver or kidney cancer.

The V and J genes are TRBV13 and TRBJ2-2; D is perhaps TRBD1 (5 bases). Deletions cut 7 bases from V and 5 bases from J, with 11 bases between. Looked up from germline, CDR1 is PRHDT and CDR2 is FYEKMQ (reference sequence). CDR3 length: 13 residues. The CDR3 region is CASNQGGTGELFF. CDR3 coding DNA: TGTGCCAGCAATCAGGGTGGGACCGGGGAGCTGTTTTTT.

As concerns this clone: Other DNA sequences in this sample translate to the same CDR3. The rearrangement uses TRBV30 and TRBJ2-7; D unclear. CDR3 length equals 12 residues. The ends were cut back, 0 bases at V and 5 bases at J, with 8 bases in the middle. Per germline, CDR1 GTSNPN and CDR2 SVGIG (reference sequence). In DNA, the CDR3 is TGTGCCTGGAGTGTACAAGGCGACGAGCAGTACTTC. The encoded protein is CAWSVQGDEQYF.

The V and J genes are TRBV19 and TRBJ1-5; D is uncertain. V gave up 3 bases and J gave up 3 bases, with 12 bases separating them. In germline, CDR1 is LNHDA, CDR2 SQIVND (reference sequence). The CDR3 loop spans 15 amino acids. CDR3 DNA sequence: TGTGCCAGTAGTATTACGGCGAGGGACAATCAGCCCCAGCATTTT. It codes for CASSITARDNQPQHF.

The chain's CDR3 is CASSSASTGGSYEQYF. DNA of the CDR3: TGTGCCAGCAGTTCCGCATCGACAGGGGGCTCCTACGAGCAGTACTTC. The chain carries TRBV28 and TRBJ2-7; TRBD1 matches at 9 bases. The length of the CDR3 is 16 residues. The junction had 7 bases not matched to a gene; V was cut back by 4 bases and J by 0 bases. Germline CDR1 is MDHEN and CDR2 is SYDVKM.

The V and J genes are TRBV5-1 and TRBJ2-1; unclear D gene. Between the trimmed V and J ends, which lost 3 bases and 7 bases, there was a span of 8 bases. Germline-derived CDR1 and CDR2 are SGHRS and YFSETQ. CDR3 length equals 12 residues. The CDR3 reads CASSSNSNEQFF. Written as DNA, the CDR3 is TGCGCCAGCAGCTCCAACAGTAATGAGCAGTTCTTC.

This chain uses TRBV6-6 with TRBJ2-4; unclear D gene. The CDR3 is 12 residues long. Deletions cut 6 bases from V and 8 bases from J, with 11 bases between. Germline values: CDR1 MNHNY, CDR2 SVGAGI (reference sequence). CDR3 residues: CASSPPGDIQYF. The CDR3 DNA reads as TGTGCCAGCAGCCCCCCCGGAGACATTCAGTACTTC.

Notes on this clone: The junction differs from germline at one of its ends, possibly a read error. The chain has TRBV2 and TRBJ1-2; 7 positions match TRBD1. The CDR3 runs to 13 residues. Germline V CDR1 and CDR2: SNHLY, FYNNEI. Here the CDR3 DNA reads TGTGCCCGCAGCCAGGGGGGGGGCGCGGGCTACACCTTC. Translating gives CARSQGGGAGYTF.